The 17 T cell receptor beta chains below were found in one sample sequenced in a study of T-cell memory formation after mild COVID-19. One entry per CDR3 protein results from TCRdb running MiXCR on the 5' RACE reads. The data show some 450,000 distinct CDR3 sequences, roughly 18% seen once. The sample consisted of PBMCs or a T cell subset sorted from them (not recorded which). These receptors all stem from a man in his late teens or twenties who had mild COVID-19 (a few samples of this study predate the infection). Cell type and time point are not known.

This clonotype was observed a handful of times. V gene TRBV5-4 combines with J gene TRBJ2-2, with no clear D. Germline CDR1 SGHNT, CDR2 YYREEE (reference sequence). The CDR3 runs 15 residues. Between the trimmed V and J ends, which lost 2 bases and 0 bases, there was a span of 8 bases. This CDR3 reads CASSLAISNTGELFF. The DNA of the CDR3 is TGTGCCAGCAGCTTAGCGATCTCGAACACCGGGGAGCTGTTTTTT.

This chain connects TRBV11-2 to TRBJ1-1, with D perhaps TRBD1 (6 bases). Germline V CDR1 and CDR2: SGHAT, FQNNGV. V dropped 2 bases and J dropped 0 bases, with 13 bases sitting between them. This CDR3 has 16 residues. The chain's CDR3 is CASSLWGARMNTEAFF. CDR3 sequence (DNA): TGTGCCAGCAGCTTATGGGGGGCGAGGATGAACACTGAAGCTTTCTTT. Based on the CDR3 plus reference TRBV11-2 and TRBJ1-1, the full variable domain is EAGVAQSPRYKIIEKRQSVAFWCNPISGHATLYWYQQILGQGPKLLIQFQNNGVVDDSQLPKDRFSAERLKGVDSTLKIQPAKLEDSAVYLCASSLWGARMNTEAFFGQGTRLTVV.

The CDR3 here is CASSDREREQYV. The CDR3 DNA follows: TGTGCCAGCAGTGACAGGGAGCGGGAGCAGTACGTC. This rearrangement joins TRBV6-2 or TRBV6-3 to TRBJ2-7, with 7 bases identical to TRBD1. The germline CDR1 and CDR2 sequences are MNHEY and SVGEGT. The CDR3 covers 12 residues. With 5 bases clipped from V and 7 bases from J, the junction kept 5 bases outside the gene matches.

In its sample, this clonotype was seen a few times. The chain employs TRBV7-9 and TRBJ2-3; 11 positions match TRBD2. The germline V gene encodes CDR1 SEHNR and CDR2 FQNEAQ (reference sequence). Unmatched junction bases numbered 5, after V lost 1 base and J lost 2 bases. The CDR3 loop spans 17 amino acids. The CDR3 protein is CASSLGLTSGATDTQYF. The CDR3 nucleotides read TGTGCCAGCAGCTTAGGCCTGACTAGCGGGGCCACAGATACGCAGTATTTT.

The chain uses TRBV19 and TRBJ1-1, with D maybe TRBD1 (5 bases). V gave up 7 bases and J gave up 11 bases, with 17 bases separating them. Germline lookup yields CDR1 LNHDA and CDR2 SQIVND (reference sequence). This CDR3 comprises 12 residues. The CDR3: CASTGDAMGAFF. DNA for the CDR3: TGTGCCAGTACGGGGGATGCCATGGGGGCTTTCTTT.

This clonotype was seen a few times. V usage is TRBV29-1 and J usage is TRBJ1-1; no clear D. The CDR3 has 13 residues. V was shortened by 4 bases and J by 3 bases, with 12 bases between the two germline ends. The germline V gene has CDR1 SQVTM and CDR2 ANQGSEA. The CDR3 coding sequence is TGCAGCGTTGGCCCGGGTTTTTACACTGAAGCTTTCTTT. It specifies CSVGPGFYTEAFF.

This clonotype came up a few times. The chain links TRBV29-1 to TRBJ1-1; TRBD1 matches at 9 bases. J lost 5 bases, V lost 4 bases, and 2 bases had no gene match. This CDR3 region has 12 residues. Germline-derived CDR1 and CDR2 are SQVTM and ANQGSEA. CDR3 sequence: CSVGQGETEAFF. In DNA form, the CDR3 reads TGCAGCGTTGGACAGGGGGAGACTGAAGCTTTCTTT.

This clonotype was counted between two and nine times. This chain joins TRBV7-2 and TRBJ2-1; D is perhaps TRBD2 (5 bases). Trimming pared 3 bases from V and 9 bases from J, leaving 18 bases between. Germline CDR1 and CDR2: SGHTA and FQGNSA. The CDR3 spans 15 residues. CDR3 amino acids: CASSLGASLDFEQFF. The CDR3 DNA reads as TGTGCCAGCAGCTTGGGAGCCTCCTTGGATTTTGAGCAGTTCTTC.

This clonotype turned up a few times. The chain uses TRBV20-1 and TRBJ2-1; a possible D gene is TRBD1 (8 bases). The germline V gene has CDR1 DFQATT and CDR2 SNEGSKA (reference sequence). The CDR3 has 17 amino acids. V lost 0 bases and J lost 2, with 17 bases in between. CDR3 nucleotide sequence: TGCAGTGCTAGAGACGGTGAGCGGGGACAGGCCTACAATGAGCAGTTCTTC. This encodes CSARDGERGQAYNEQFF.

In its sample, this clonotype was seen a few times. The rearrangement uses TRBV6-5 and TRBJ2-1, with D uncertain. V lost 1 base to trimming and J lost 6 bases, with 4 bases between them. Germline V gene lookup returns CDR1 MNHEY and CDR2 SVGAGI. The CDR3 is 12 residues long. The DNA for the CDR3 is TGTGCCAGCAGTTACTACGGCAATGAGCAGTTCTTC. This gives the protein CASSYYGNEQFF.

This clonotype turned up a few times. V is TRBV6-5 and J is TRBJ1-5; D not certain. Trimming removed 0 bases at V and 0 bases at J, with 12 bases between. Germline V gene data show CDR1 as MNHEY and CDR2 as SVGAGI. The CDR3 totals 17 residues. The CDR3 region is CASSYSRPEYSNQPQHF. Here the CDR3 DNA reads TGTGCCAGCAGTTACTCGAGGCCAGAATATAGCAATCAGCCCCAGCATTTT.

This rearrangement joins TRBV12-3 or TRBV12-4 to TRBJ2-4, with TRBD1 matching over 10 bases. This CDR3 is built from 15 residues. V lost 5 bases to trimming and J lost 5 bases; unmatched junction nucleotides: 6. Written as DNA, the CDR3 is TGTGCCAGCAGTAGGACAGGGGGGACACAAAACATTCAGTACTTC. Translating it yields CASSRTGGTQNIQYF.

In this sample, this clonotype turned up a few times. V and J are TRBV7-9 and TRBJ2-7; D not certain. Germline loops: CDR1 SEHNR, CDR2 FQNEAQ (reference sequence). Trimming shortened V by 1 base and J by 6 bases, and 7 bases separated the two germline ends. The CDR3 sequence is 12 residues long. The CDR3 DNA reads as TGTGCCAGCAGCTTAGGGCACGCCGAGCAGTACGTC. This translates into CASSLGHAEQYV.

This clonotype has a single count. This sequence joins TRBV4-3 and TRBJ1-6; 9 nucleotides align to TRBD1. From germline, CDR1 is LGHNA and CDR2 YSLEER. Unmatched junction bases numbered 6, after V lost 2 bases and J lost 7 bases. This CDR3 is 16 amino acids long. The CDR3 here is CASSQKPDRGNSPLHF. In DNA, the CDR3 is TGCGCCAGCAGCCAAAAACCGGACAGGGGAAATTCACCCCTCCACTTT.

This clonotype appeared a few times. The rearrangement joins TRBV7-2 to TRBJ2-3; no clear D. V gave up 4 bases and J gave up 5 bases, with 16 bases separating them. Germline loops: CDR1 SGHTA, CDR2 FQGNSA. This CDR3 is built from 15 residues. CDR3: CASSSLVIPGDTQYF. CDR3 coding DNA: TGTGCCAGCAGCTCCCTAGTGATACCCGGAGATACGCAGTATTTT.

This rearrangement joins TRBV4-3 to TRBJ2-3, with D tentatively TRBD2 (6 bases). This CDR3 has 15 residues. The germline CDR1 and CDR2 sequences are LGHNA and YSLEER. V shed 0 bases and J shed 4 bases, with 11 bases lying between them. The CDR3 nucleotides read TGCGCCAGCAGCCAAGATCAACTAGCTCCAGATACGCAGTATTTT. Amino acid sequence: CASSQDQLAPDTQYF.

This clonotype was observed at least ten times. The CDR3 coding sequence is TGTGCCAGCAGCCTGGGGACAGGGTACTATGGCTACACCTTC. It yields the protein CASSLGTGYYGYTF. This chain joins TRBV7-2 and TRBJ1-2, with 9 bases lining up with TRBD1. This CDR3 is 14 amino acids long. J lost 3 bases, V lost 5 bases, and 4 bases had no gene match. Germline CDR1 SGHTA, CDR2 FQGNSA.